This TCR beta chain was documented in a study of T cell repertoires in cytomegalovirus infection. Study as a whole: Public TCR beta signatures indicated both CMV infection and matching HLA type. Regarding the study as a whole: There were HLA-C-restricted CMV-specific TCR beta clonotypes dominating the ex vivo response. Summed frequency of public TCR beta families distinguished CMV carriers with the relevant HLA.

TCRdb used MiXCR to reprocess the reads, holding one entry per CDR3 protein. The top ten clones hold 2.5% of a sample with hundreds of thousands of distinct CDR3 sequences, approximately 8.9% of them seen once. This clonotype was recorded at least ten times. Antigen unknown. CDR1 is MNHEY, CDR2 SVGAGI, per germline. CDR3 length: 13 amino acids. With 6 bases clipped from V and 8 bases from J, the junction kept 7 bases outside the gene matches. The sequenced sample consisted of PBMCs. The sequence derives from a human donor in good health (CMV status not recorded). Some clones in this sample may be carry-over from other donors' samples. The chain is built from TRBV6-5 and TRBJ2-1, with TRBD2 identical over 7 bases. This CDR3 reads CASSWGGSHEQFF. The CDR3 nucleotides are TGTGCCAGCAGCTGGGGGGGGTCCCATGAGCAGTTCTTC.